This T cell receptor (beta chain) stems from a study of blood T cell repertoires in COVID-19 (dated by TCRdb to about 2020). For context, the study as a whole: Samples covering the acute and convalescent phases of COVID-19 were provided by collaborators in the United States, Italy and Spain. The prospective study material was composed of cDNA or gDNA derived from T cells, B-cell-depleted T cells, or PBMCs. The dataset comprised deeply sampled blood TCRbeta repertoires from subjects exposed to, actively infected with, or recovered from COVID-19. The repertoires were released in a freely available public database meant as a resource for research on the immune response to SARS-CoV-2. The samples were drawn from the first 160 participants of the ongoing ImmuneRACE study and from roughly 1,300 subjects provided by 6 global collaborators. Nearly every sample came with metadata listing a de-identified subject ID, COVID-19 status, age in years and sex. Where available, HLA class I and class II types were taken from metadata supplied by the sample provider and were not determined by assay-based typing.

Enrolling through a virtual design, the prospective study's participants ranged in age from roughly 18 to 89 years and lived across 20 to 25 United States geographic areas. Cohort assignment in the prospective study relied on participant-reported clinical history from a screening survey and a study questionnaire. ImmuneRACE Cohort 3 recovered participants were defined by two consecutive negative NP/OP PCR tests, healthcare professional clearance, or symptom resolution. Mobile phlebotomists in the prospective study collected whole blood, serum and a nasopharyngeal or oropharyngeal swab from every participant. Additional blood draws and questionnaires over an approximately 2-month period could optionally be provided by prospective study participants. Blood samples from the prospective study were shipped frozen or at room temperature prior to DNA extraction. The immunoSEQ Assay, a bias-controlled multiplex PCR, was used to amplify TCRbeta CDR3 regions from genomic DNA. From the authors' description of their analysis: Nucleated cell counts per sample were estimated from amplification of reference gene primers within the assay. To quantify the absolute abundance of each unique TCRbeta CDR3 rearrangement, sequence reads were collapsed and filtered. For each sample, productive Simpson clonality was calculated as the square root of Simpson's diversity index over productive rearrangements. Here the immuneACCESS table is served through TCRdb, limited to in-frame sequences with V and J called. Missing clones are a known gap in these copies; in checked studies unresolved V genes cover under half, and the rest lacks a known reason. From that table come the V and J calls and clone size; the DNA was used to work out D and trimming. The sample records 250,000 to 350,000 clones, 85% of which are singletons. Of the sample, about 2.3% falls within the top ten clones.

Comments on this clone: Its target antigen remains unknown. Per-nucleotide qualities are absent, and no much larger clonotype sits a single base away.

Study-wide conclusions, independent of this receptor: Clinical and demographic metadata were provided uncurated, with the amount varying by source and participant.

Sequencing was done on a sample of PBMCs or T cells enriched from blood (not recorded which). The clonotype comes from a woman between 50 and 59 years old who had recovered from COVID-19.

The nucleotides are TGTGCCAGCAGCTTAAAACAGGGTGACGAGCAGTACTTC. Translation gives CASSLKQGDEQYF. The chain uses TRBV7-3 and TRBJ2-7; possibly the D gene is TRBD1, per 6 matching bases. The germline V gene supplies CDR1 SGHTA and CDR2 FQGTGA. The CDR3 numbers 13 residues from cysteine through phenylalanine. Of the read, only the CDR3 DNA is kept; its 39 bases are in frame from base 1. V loses 1 base, J loses 5 bases, and the germline ends lie 9 bases apart.